The 28 T cell receptor beta chains below were found in one sample sequenced in a study of cytomegalovirus exposure and HLA in healthy donors. With 60 Vbeta and 13 Jbeta primers, the PCR was carried out. Sequencing used immunoSEQ multiplex PCR; TCRdb keeps in-frame clones, though not all of them. The table records around 150,000 clones, roughly 79% of them present only once. Sample: PBMCs. The receptors here all came from a woman between 40 and 55 years old in good health and CMV-seronegative.

About this clone: Within the sample, other DNA sequences also encode this same CDR3. This sequence joins TRBV30 and TRBJ2-5; D ambiguous. This CDR3 region has 13 residues. Germline CDR1 and CDR2: GTSNPN and SVGIG (reference sequence). Trimming stripped 1 base from V and 5 bases from J, with 11 bases between. The CDR3 is CAWSGTIVETQYF. The CDR3 nucleotides are TGTGCCTGGAGTGGAACTATAGTGGAGACCCAGTACTTC.

The chain joins TRBV9 to TRBJ1-1; the D is unclear. Germline lookup yields CDR1 SGDLS and CDR2 YYNGEE. V was cut by 2 bases and J by 5 bases, with 10 bases left in between. This CDR3 region has 13 residues. The CDR3 spells CASSVGRETEAFF. CDR3 in DNA: TGTGCCAGCAGCGTGGGGAGGGAAACTGAAGCTTTCTTT.

This rearrangement joins TRBV2 to TRBJ2-5; maybe TRBD2 (6 bases). The V and J ends lost 7 bases and 4 bases respectively, with 10 bases between them. In germline, CDR1 is SNHLY, CDR2 FYNNEI. CDR3 length: 12 amino acids. The CDR3 sequence is CASKSSAETQYF. The CDR3 DNA reads TGTGCCAGCAAGTCTAGCGCAGAGACCCAGTACTTC.

The chain recombines TRBV29-1 with TRBJ1-5; no reliable D call. Germline V CDR1 and CDR2: SQVTM, ANQGSEA. V dropped 3 bases and J dropped 5 bases, with 8 bases sitting between them. CDR3 length: 12 amino acids. The CDR3 spells CSVESADQPQHF. The CDR3 region has the DNA TGCAGCGTTGAGTCTGCAGATCAGCCCCAGCATTTT.

V usage is TRBV11-3 and J usage is TRBJ2-3, with a tentative D call TRBD2 (6 bases). The CDR3 is 16 residues long. With 1 base removed from V and 4 bases from J, the gap between germline ends came to 15 bases. CDR1 is SGHNT and CDR2 is YENEEA in the germline V gene. Here the CDR3 reads CASSLGSPSESDTQYF. The CDR3 coding sequence is TGTGCCAGCAGCTTAGGATCCCCTAGCGAATCAGATACGCAGTATTTT.

The CDR3 nucleotides are TGTGCCAGTAGTCCCGGACTAGCGGGAGGGGGCGTTTGGAGGGAGACCCAGTACTTC. This sequence encodes CASSPGLAGGGVWRETQYF. The rearrangement links TRBV19 to TRBJ2-5, with 15 bases identical to TRBD2. V was clipped by 5 bases and J by 5 bases; unmatched bases: 15. CDR3 length equals 19 residues. Germline CDR1 and CDR2: LNHDA and SQIVND (reference sequence).

V usage is TRBV28 and J usage is TRBJ1-4, with TRBD1 matching over 9 bases. Germline lookup yields CDR1 MDHEN and CDR2 SYDVKM. V lost 5 bases and J lost 7; bases outside the gene matches: 11. This CDR3 is 16 amino acids long. The CDR3 DNA reads as TGTGCCAGCAGTGCAGTTACCGGGACAGGGATTGAAAAACTGTTTTTT. Translation: CASSAVTGTGIEKLFF.

V usage is TRBV18 and J usage is TRBJ1-2, with D maybe TRBD1 (5 bases). Germline V gene data show CDR1 as KGHSH and CDR2 as LQKENI. This CDR3 has 13 residues. With 5 bases removed from V and 8 bases from J, the gap between germline ends came to 15 bases. As DNA, the CDR3 is TGTGCCAGCTCATCCCAGGGTGTGGAGGGCTACACCTTC. Protein product: CASSSQGVEGYTF.

This clone was recorded a few times. The J gene is TRBJ2-3, the V gene TRBV4-1; D gene unclear. Trimming shortened V by 1 base and J by 6 bases, and 14 bases separated the two germline ends. Germline CDR1 and CDR2: MGHRA and YSYEKL. The CDR3 spans 15 residues. CDR3 loop: CASSQVASRYDTQYF. CDR3 sequence (DNA): TGCGCCAGCAGCCAAGTAGCCTCTAGATACGATACGCAGTATTTT.

The genes are TRBV6-5 and TRBJ2-2, with a tentative D call TRBD1 (6 bases). V was pared by 5 bases and J by 5 bases, with 15 bases between. This CDR3 has 15 amino acids. In germline, CDR1 is MNHEY, CDR2 SVGAGI. Here the CDR3 reads CASSNRIGGTGELFF. As DNA, the CDR3 is TGTGCCAGCAGTAACCGCATAGGGGGAACCGGGGAGCTGTTTTTT.

In DNA form, the CDR3 reads TGTGCCAGCAGTTTAACAGGGTATAGCTACACCTTC. Translated, it gives CASSLTGYSYTF. The chain uses TRBV28 and TRBJ1-2; D may be TRBD1 (6 bases). V was pared by 2 bases and J by 9 bases, with 10 bases between. Germline CDR1 and CDR2: MDHEN and SYDVKM. There are 12 residues in the CDR3.

The chain recombines TRBV5-1 with TRBJ2-7, with 9 nucleotides matching TRBD2. The junction had 4 bases not matched to a gene; V was cut back by 4 bases and J by 5 bases. Germline CDR1 and CDR2: SGHRS and YFSETQ. This CDR3 has 13 residues. The chain's CDR3 is CASSKGLADEQYF. The CDR3 coding sequence is TGCGCCAGCAGCAAGGGACTAGCCGACGAGCAGTACTTC.

This clone was observed a handful of times. This chain connects TRBV6-5 to TRBJ2-7; TRBD2 is a possible D gene (6 bases). In germline, CDR1 is MNHEY, CDR2 SVGAGI. V lost 7 bases and J 10 bases, leaving 17 bases between the germline ends. This CDR3 spans 12 amino acids. CDR3 sequence (DNA): TGTGCCAGCACCGCGGAGCGACTAGACCAGTACTTC. Encoded protein: CASTAERLDQYF.

The chain has TRBV29-1 and TRBJ1-2; possibly TRBD1 for D (5 bases). The CDR3 extends over 14 amino acids. Trimming removed 7 bases at V and 7 bases at J, with 22 bases between. The V gene's germline CDR1 is SQVTM and CDR2 ANQGSEA. In DNA form, the CDR3 reads TGCAGCGCGAGGGAGACAAGGGGAGGAGGTGGCTACACCTTC. It translates to CSARETRGGGGYTF.

This chain's CDR3 is CAGNPRGYGYTF. The CDR3 nucleotides are TGTGCCGGCAACCCGCGGGGGTACGGCTACACCTTC. The V and J genes are TRBV27 and TRBJ1-2; a weak D match, TRBD1 (5 bases). Germline V CDR1 and CDR2: MNHEY, SMNVEV (reference sequence). The CDR3 extends over 12 amino acids. With 11 bases removed from V and 8 bases from J, the gap between germline ends came to 18 bases.

The chain links TRBV2 to TRBJ2-1; D ambiguous. The V end lost 6 bases, the J end lost 3 bases, and 15 bases lay between the germline ends. CDR1 SNHLY and CDR2 FYNNEI come from the germline V gene. This CDR3 is 15 amino acids long. CDR3 nucleotides: TGTGCCAGCAGCCCCGGCCCGGAGATCTACAATGAGCAGTTCTTC. Translation: CASSPGPEIYNEQFF.

This chain uses TRBV4-1 with TRBJ2-3; D possibly corresponds to TRBD2 (5 bases). This CDR3 is built from 14 residues. V gave up 0 bases and J gave up 4 bases, with 8 bases separating them. CDR1 and CDR2 from the germline V gene are MGHRA and YSYEKL. The CDR3 reads CASSQDRAADTQYF. In DNA form, the CDR3 reads TGCGCCAGCAGCCAAGATAGAGCGGCAGATACGCAGTATTTT.

The chain combines TRBV7-9 with TRBJ1-4; D is perhaps TRBD1 (6 bases). The CDR3 loop spans 13 amino acids. The germline V gene encodes CDR1 SEHNR and CDR2 FQNEAQ (reference sequence). V was clipped by 2 bases and J by 7 bases, with 8 bases between them. CDR3 nucleotide sequence: TGTGCCAGCAGCTTAAGGGGGAGTGAAAAACTGTTTTTT. Its protein is CASSLRGSEKLFF.

CDR3 region: CASSLEEGRQPQHF. The CDR3 nucleotides read TGTGCCAGCAGCTTAGAGGAGGGTCGCCAGCCCCAGCATTTT. The genes are TRBV7-6 and TRBJ1-5; D is unclear. The V end lost 1 base, the J end lost 7 bases, and 11 bases lay between the germline ends. The CDR3 spans 14 residues. Germline V lookup: CDR1 SGHVS, CDR2 FNYEAQ.

V and J are TRBV11-3 and TRBJ1-1; unclear D gene. Germline CDR1 is SGHNT and CDR2 is YENEEA. This CDR3 region has 12 residues. V shed 5 bases and J shed 11 bases, with 15 bases lying between them. Here the CDR3 reads CASSIYSGMAFF. CDR3 in DNA: TGTGCCAGCAGCATCTACTCGGGGATGGCTTTCTTT.

The gene calls are TRBV4-1 and TRBJ2-1; TRBD2 agrees at 8 bases. Germline values: CDR1 MGHRA, CDR2 YSYEKL. The CDR3 is made up of 19 amino acids. Trimming removed 0 bases from V and 2 bases from J; junction bases left unmatched: 12. The CDR3 nucleotides are TGCGCCAGCAGCCAAGATGGTTCGGCTAGCGGGTCTCCCTACAATGAGCAGTTCTTC. This encodes CASSQDGSASGSPYNEQFF.

The rearrangement uses TRBV11-3 and TRBJ2-3, with 8 bases matching TRBD1. J was trimmed by 2 bases and V by 4 bases; bases with no gene match: 8. This CDR3 region has 16 residues. Germline values: CDR1 SGHNT, CDR2 YENEEA. CDR3 nucleotide sequence: TGTGCCAGCAGCTGGGCCGGACAGGGAGCCACAGATACGCAGTATTTT. As protein: CASSWAGQGATDTQYF.

The chain combines TRBV9 with TRBJ2-5, with 13 bases fitting TRBD2. V was clipped by 3 bases and J by 3 bases; unmatched bases: 2. Germline V gives CDR1 SGDLS, CDR2 YYNGEE. The CDR3 consists of 15 residues. The CDR3 loop is CASSDGLAGEETQYF. The CDR3 bases are TGTGCCAGCAGCGATGGACTAGCGGGGGAAGAGACCCAGTACTTC.

This sequence joins TRBV5-1 and TRBJ2-3, with 10 positions matching TRBD2. CDR1 and CDR2 (germline): SGHRS, YFSETQ. The CDR3 totals 14 residues. With 1 base clipped from V and 5 bases from J, the junction kept 1 base outside the gene matches. The CDR3 DNA is TGCGCCAGCAGCTTGCTAGCGGGAGAAGATACGCAGTATTTT. Translating gives CASSLLAGEDTQYF.

The CDR3 DNA reads TGTGCCAGCAGCTTAGGACAGGGAGACTGGGGAGCTTTCTTT. This gives the protein CASSLGQGDWGAFF. The chain combines TRBV7-6 with TRBJ1-1; 7 bases agree with TRBD1. The trim removed 1 base at V and 10 bases at J, leaving 9 bases unmatched. The germline gives CDR1 SGHVS, CDR2 FNYEAQ. CDR3 length: 14 amino acids. Based on the CDR3 plus reference TRBV7-6 and TRBJ1-1, the full variable domain is GAGVSQSPRYKVTKRGQDVALRCDPISGHVSLYWYRQALGQGPEFLTYFNYEAQQDKSGLPNDRFSAERPEGSISTLTIQRTEQRDSAMYRCASSLGQGDWGAFFGQGTRLTVV.

CDR3 nucleotide sequence: TGTGCCAGCAGCCCCTCCTCCCCCGAGACCCAGTACTTC. It encodes CASSPSSPETQYF. The chain carries TRBV5-4 and TRBJ2-5; no clear D gene. CDR3 size: 13 residues. V was trimmed by 4 bases and J by 5 bases, leaving 12 bases between them. Germline V gene data show CDR1 as SGHNT and CDR2 as YYREEE (reference sequence). The full variable domain, in which reference TRBV5-4 and TRBJ2-5 provide the parts outside the CDR3, is ETGVTQSPTHLIKTRGQQVTLRCSSQSGHNTVSWYQQALGQGPQFIFQYYREEENGRGNFPPRFSGLQFPNYSSELNVNALELDDSALYLCASSPSSPETQYFGPGTRLLVL.

The genes are TRBV11-1 and TRBJ1-4; 8 positions match TRBD1. Germline V CDR1 and CDR2: SGHAT, FQDESV (reference sequence). This CDR3 is built from 14 residues. The V gene end was trimmed by 3 bases and the J gene end by 5 bases; junction bases not matched to a gene: 2. The CDR3 loop is CASSFRDRNEKLFF. The CDR3 DNA is TGTGCCAGCAGCTTTCGGGACAGGAATGAAAAACTGTTTTTT.

The rearrangement joins TRBV5-1 to TRBJ2-7; 9 bases line up with TRBD1. The V and J ends lost 2 bases and 1 base, in that order; junction bases with no gene match: 22. The CDR3 is made up of 21 amino acids. The germline V gene has CDR1 SGHRS and CDR2 YFSETQ. In DNA form, the CDR3 reads TGCGCCAGCAGCTTCGGGGCGGGCGGACAGGGGATTCGTTTGGGGTCCTACGAGCAGTACTTC. Its translation: CASSFGAGGQGIRLGSYEQYF. The full variable domain, its missing parts supplied by reference TRBV5-1 and TRBJ2-7, is KAGVTQTPRYLIKTRGQQVTLSCSPISGHRSVSWYQQTPGQGLQFLFEYFSETQRNKGNFPGRFSGRQFSNSRSEMNVSTLELGDSALYLCASSFGAGGQGIRLGSYEQYFGPGTRLTVT.